Each of the 11 T cell receptor beta chains below was sequenced from the same sample in a study of naive and memory T cell subsets (dated by TCRdb to 2017 to 2019). The study described a robust, sensitive protocol for amplifying, sequencing and analyzing TCRs, using 3' ligation of a UMI-containing oligonucleotide to TCR cDNA. Library generation was performed with UMI-ligation and nested PCR. The sequencer was an Illumina MiSeq. The ligated cDNA was amplified by four rounds of PCR, in which nested alpha and beta constant region primers were used together with the SP2 primer. Starting from the raw public reads, TCRdb applied fastp trimming at Q25, assembled clones with MiXCR and retained in-frame beta chains. Identical CDR3 protein sequences are pooled into one entry, listed with their most common genes and DNA. The sample yields roughly 860 distinct CDR3 sequences; more than 3% were counted once. Approximately 21% of the sample lies in the top ten.

The starting material was skin, obtained from a tuberculin skin test site or a saline-injected site (not recorded which). All receptors come from an adult in good health.

This clonotype is large. This chain uses TRBV7-2 with TRBJ1-5; D call uncertain. Per the germline V gene, CDR1 is SGHTA and CDR2 is FQGNSA. The length of the CDR3 is 15 residues. V was clipped by 7 bases and J by 0 bases, with 13 bases between them. The CDR3 DNA is TGTGCCAGCACCGCCGGGGAAAATAGCAATCAGCCCCAGCATTTT. Its translation: CASTAGENSNQPQHF.

In this sample, this clonotype is large (0.1 to 1%). The chain has TRBV10-2 and TRBJ2-1, with 8 bases identical to TRBD2. Germline CDR1 is WSHSY and CDR2 is SAAADI. The CDR3 consists of 14 residues. The V segment lost 7 bases and the J segment 9 bases; nucleotides outside the gene matches: 11. DNA for the CDR3: TGCGCCAGCACGGGGGGGGGTCCATCGTTTGAGCAGTTCTTC. Amino acids: CASTGGGPSFEQFF.

In its sample, this clonotype ranks as medium-sized. The chain has TRBV5-1 and TRBJ2-4; D possibly corresponds to TRBD1 (6 bases). The CDR3 has 16 residues. The V and J ends lost 4 bases and 1 base respectively, with 15 bases between them. The germline V gene has CDR1 SGHRS and CDR2 YFSETQ. CDR3 loop: CASSRQVGFAKNIQYF. DNA of the CDR3: TGCGCCAGCAGCCGACAGGTTGGGTTCGCCAAAAACATTCAGTACTTC.

This clonotype counts as medium-sized. The rearrangement uses TRBV19 and TRBJ1-5; tentatively, D is TRBD1 (5 bases). The germline gives CDR1 LNHDA, CDR2 SQIVND (reference sequence). Trimming took 8 bases from V and 4 from J, leaving 15 bases between them. This CDR3 comprises 14 residues. CDR3 residues: CASRRDRGNQPQHF. The CDR3 coding sequence is TGTGCCAGTCGCCGGGACCGCGGAAATCAGCCCCAGCATTTT. The full variable domain, with the rest looked up from reference TRBV19 and TRBJ1-5, is DGGITQSPKYLFRKEGQNVTLSCEQNLNHDAMYWYRQDPGQGLRLIYYSQIVNDFQKGDIAEGYSVSREKKESFPLTVTSAQKNPTAFYLCASRRDRGNQPQHFGDGTRLSIL.

This clonotype is medium-sized within its sample. CDR3 region: CASSPLSLRAGNEQFF. The DNA of the CDR3 is TGTGCCAGCTCACCCCTTTCTTTGAGGGCGGGCAATGAGCAGTTCTTC. The V and J genes are TRBV18 and TRBJ2-1; perhaps TRBD2 as D (5 bases). Trimming shortened V by 3 bases and J by 6 bases, and 18 bases separated the two germline ends. The CDR3 runs to 16 residues. Germline V lookup: CDR1 KGHSH, CDR2 LQKENI.

By share of the sample, this clonotype is medium-sized. The chain combines TRBV3-1 with TRBJ2-5; 7 bases align to TRBD1. The V and J ends lost 4 bases and 4 bases, in that order; junction bases with no gene match: 9. CDR1 and CDR2 from the germline V gene are LGHDT and YNNKEL (reference sequence). The CDR3 length is 15 residues. The CDR3 coding sequence is TGTGCCAGCAGCCGGACCGCACAGGGGCGAGAGACCCAGTACTTC. It encodes CASSRTAQGRETQYF.

By share of the sample, this clonotype is medium-sized. V gene TRBV10-2 combines with J gene TRBJ2-1; 8 positions match TRBD2. This CDR3 is built from 16 residues. Germline V gene data show CDR1 as WSHSY and CDR2 as SAAADI. Unmatched junction bases numbered 9, after V lost 1 base and J lost 7 bases. CDR3 sequence (DNA): TGCGCCAGCAGTGAGTTGACTAGCGTCGCACAGAATGAGCAGTTCTTC. Residues: CASSELTSVAQNEQFF.

By sample share, this clonotype is large. Written as DNA, the CDR3 is TGTGCCAGCAGCCGGAGAACAGGGGGAGAGGCCAAAAACATTCAGTACTTC. This codes for CASSRRTGGEAKNIQYF. V usage is TRBV6-6 and J usage is TRBJ2-4, with TRBD1 identical over 8 bases. The CDR3 loop spans 17 amino acids. Germline assignment: CDR1 MNHNY and CDR2 SVGAGI (reference sequence). V gave up 6 bases and J gave up 1 base; unmatched junction bases: 11.

This clonotype is large (0.1 to 1%). The chain joins TRBV5-1 to TRBJ1-4; no reliable D call. The V end lost 4 bases, the J end lost 5 bases, and 12 bases lay between the germline ends. Germline V CDR1 and CDR2: SGHRS, YFSETQ. The CDR3 has 14 amino acids. The CDR3 nucleotides read TGCGCCAGCAGCGTGGGTTCGGGAAATGAAAAACTGTTTTTT. This encodes CASSVGSGNEKLFF.

By share, this clonotype ranks as medium-sized. The chain recombines TRBV3-1 with TRBJ2-7; possibly TRBD2 for D (5 bases). This CDR3 has 13 amino acids. Germline V lookup: CDR1 LGHDT, CDR2 YNNKEL (reference sequence). The V end was cut by 4 bases, the J end by 6 bases, with 13 bases between. In nucleotides, the CDR3 is TGTGCCAGCAGCCCGGAGGCGTCCCTCGAGCAGTACTTC. It is translated as CASSPEASLEQYF.

This clonotype was observed a handful of times. The chain recombines TRBV6-1 with TRBJ2-6; D call uncertain. CDR1 and CDR2 from the germline V gene are MNHNS and SASEGT. The CDR3 consists of 15 residues. V lost 2 bases and J lost 4, with 9 bases in between. In DNA, the CDR3 is TGTGCCAGCAGTGAACAGGAATCGGGGGCCAACGTCCTGACTTTC. Residues: CASSEQESGANVLTF.